This TCR beta chain was identified in a study of blood T cell repertoires in COVID-19. This clone was observed a handful of times. TCRdb's copy holds only in-frame clones and misses some; the assay was immunoSEQ multiplex PCR. The sample carries approximately 210,000 clones, about 80% recorded once. Trimming took off 1 base at V and 5 bases at J, with 9 bases between the two ends. The CDR3 totals 14 residues. The germline V gene encodes CDR1 SEHNR and CDR2 FQNEAQ (reference sequence). The TCR sequence derives from a woman aged 40 to 49 with active or convalescent COVID-19. The chain employs TRBV7-9 and TRBJ1-5; no definite D call. The sample was peripheral blood. The CDR3 sequence is CASSLGREYQPQHF. In nucleotides, the CDR3 is TGTGCCAGCAGCTTAGGGAGGGAATATCAGCCCCAGCATTTT.